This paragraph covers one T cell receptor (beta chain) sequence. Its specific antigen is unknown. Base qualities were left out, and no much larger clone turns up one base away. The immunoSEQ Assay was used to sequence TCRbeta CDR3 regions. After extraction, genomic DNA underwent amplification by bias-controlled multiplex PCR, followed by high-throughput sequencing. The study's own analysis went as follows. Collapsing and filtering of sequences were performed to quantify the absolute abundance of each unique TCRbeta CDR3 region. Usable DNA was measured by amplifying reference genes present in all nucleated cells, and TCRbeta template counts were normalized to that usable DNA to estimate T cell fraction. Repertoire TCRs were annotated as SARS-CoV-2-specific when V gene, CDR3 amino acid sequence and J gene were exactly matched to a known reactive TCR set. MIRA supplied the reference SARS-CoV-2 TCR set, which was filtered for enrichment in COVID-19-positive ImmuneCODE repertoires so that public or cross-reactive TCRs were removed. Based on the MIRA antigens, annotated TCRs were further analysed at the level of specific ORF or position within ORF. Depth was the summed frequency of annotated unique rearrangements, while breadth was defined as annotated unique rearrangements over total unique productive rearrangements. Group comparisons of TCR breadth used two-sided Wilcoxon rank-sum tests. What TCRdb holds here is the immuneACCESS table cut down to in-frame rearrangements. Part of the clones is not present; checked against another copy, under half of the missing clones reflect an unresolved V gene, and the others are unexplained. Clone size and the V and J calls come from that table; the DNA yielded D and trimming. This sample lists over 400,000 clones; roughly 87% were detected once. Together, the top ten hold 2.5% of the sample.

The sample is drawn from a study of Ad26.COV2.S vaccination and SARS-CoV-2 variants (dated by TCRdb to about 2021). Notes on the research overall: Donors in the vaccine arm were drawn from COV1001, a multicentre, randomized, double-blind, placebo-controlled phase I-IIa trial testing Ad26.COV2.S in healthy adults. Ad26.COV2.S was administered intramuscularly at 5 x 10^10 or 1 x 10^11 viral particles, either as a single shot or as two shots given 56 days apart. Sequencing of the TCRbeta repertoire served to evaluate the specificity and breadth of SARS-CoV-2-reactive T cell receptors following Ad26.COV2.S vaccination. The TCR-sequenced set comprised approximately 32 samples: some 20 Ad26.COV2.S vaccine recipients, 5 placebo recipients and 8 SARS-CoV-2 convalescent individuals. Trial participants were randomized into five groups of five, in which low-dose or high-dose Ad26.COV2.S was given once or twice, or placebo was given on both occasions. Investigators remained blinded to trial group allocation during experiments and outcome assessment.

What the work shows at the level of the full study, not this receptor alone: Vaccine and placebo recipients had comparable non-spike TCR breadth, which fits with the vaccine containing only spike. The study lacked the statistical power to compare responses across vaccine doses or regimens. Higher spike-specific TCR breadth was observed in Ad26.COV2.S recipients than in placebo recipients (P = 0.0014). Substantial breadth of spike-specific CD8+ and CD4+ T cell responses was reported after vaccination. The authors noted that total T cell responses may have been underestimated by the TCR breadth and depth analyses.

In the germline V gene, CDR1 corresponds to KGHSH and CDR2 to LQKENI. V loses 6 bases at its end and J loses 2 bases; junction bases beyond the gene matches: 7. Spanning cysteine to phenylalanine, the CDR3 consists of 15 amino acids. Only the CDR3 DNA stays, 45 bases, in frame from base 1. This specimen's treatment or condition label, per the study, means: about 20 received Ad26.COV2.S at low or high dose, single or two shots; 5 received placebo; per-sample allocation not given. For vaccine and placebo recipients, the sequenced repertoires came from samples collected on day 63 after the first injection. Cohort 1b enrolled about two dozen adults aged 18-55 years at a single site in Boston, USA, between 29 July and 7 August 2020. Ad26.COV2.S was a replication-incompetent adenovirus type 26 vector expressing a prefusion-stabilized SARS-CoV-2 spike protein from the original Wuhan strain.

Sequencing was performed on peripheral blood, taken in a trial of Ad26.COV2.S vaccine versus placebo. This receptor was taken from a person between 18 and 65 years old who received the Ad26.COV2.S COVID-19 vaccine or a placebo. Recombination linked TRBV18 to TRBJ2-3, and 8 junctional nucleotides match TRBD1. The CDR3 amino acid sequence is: CASSPGQGYTDTQYF. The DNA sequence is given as TGTGCCAGCTCTCCTGGACAGGGATACACAGATACGCAGTATTTT.